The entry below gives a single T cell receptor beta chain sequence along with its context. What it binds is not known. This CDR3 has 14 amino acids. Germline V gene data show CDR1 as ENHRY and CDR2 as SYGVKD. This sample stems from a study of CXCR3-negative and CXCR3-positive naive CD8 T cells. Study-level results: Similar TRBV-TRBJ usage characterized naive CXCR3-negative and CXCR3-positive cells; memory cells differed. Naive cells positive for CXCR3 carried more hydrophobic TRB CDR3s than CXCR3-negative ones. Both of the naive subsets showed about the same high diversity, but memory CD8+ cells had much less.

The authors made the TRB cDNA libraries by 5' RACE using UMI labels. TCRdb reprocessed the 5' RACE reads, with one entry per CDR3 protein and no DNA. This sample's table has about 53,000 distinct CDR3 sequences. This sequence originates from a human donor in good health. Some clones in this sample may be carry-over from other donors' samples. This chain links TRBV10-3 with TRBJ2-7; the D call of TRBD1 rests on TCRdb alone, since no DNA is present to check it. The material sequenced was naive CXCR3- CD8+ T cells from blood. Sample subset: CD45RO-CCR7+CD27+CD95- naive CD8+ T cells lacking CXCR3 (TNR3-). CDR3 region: CAISPTTGGYEQYF.